The sequence of this TCR beta chain was determined in a study of blood T cell repertoires in COVID-19. Overall study context: Symptom resolution, clearance, or two negative PCRs marked the recovered donors of Cohort 3.

Sequenced by immunoSEQ multiplex PCR; TCRdb stores in-frame clones only, minus some. The data show fewer than 200,000 clones, about 86% seen once. Residents of about two dozen US areas, aged roughly 18 to 89 years, made up the participants. The CDR3 spans 15 residues. This clone was recorded a few times. This receptor was taken from a woman aged 40 to 55 in a cohort exposed to, infected with or recovered from COVID-19 (not recorded which). The chain recombines TRBV7-5 with TRBJ1-5. TRBV7-5 is a pseudogene segment. The sample comprised PBMCs or T cells enriched from blood (not recorded which). The DNA for the CDR3 is TGTGTCAGAAGCCCCTCGGGGGAGAGCAATCAGCCCCAGCATTTT. Translation gives CVRSPSGESNQPQHF.